Shown below are 30 T cell receptor beta chains from a single sample sequenced in a study of blood T cell repertoires in COVID-19 (dated by TCRdb to 2019 to 2021). The library was produced with the immunoSEQ multiplex PCR assay. Sourced from immuneACCESS, this table was stored by TCRdb with only in-frame sequences that have V and J called. A share of the clones is absent; for the studies checked, an unresolved V gene accounts for under half, and the remainder has no known explanation. The sample data list around 19,000 clones, and about four fifths of these were observed just once. The ten biggest clones cover about 14% of the sample. Sequencing input: peripheral blood. These TCRs come from a man aged 35 to 55 with active or convalescent COVID-19.

This clone appeared once. The chain joins TRBV7-6 to TRBJ2-7; the D gene is possibly TRBD1 (5 bases). The V and J ends lost 2 bases and 2 bases respectively, with 10 bases between them. The CDR3 length is 14 residues. CDR1 is SGHVS, CDR2 FNYEAQ, per germline. CDR3 amino acids: CASSLSAGPYEQYF. The DNA for the CDR3 is TGTGCCAGCAGCTTATCGGCAGGGCCCTACGAGCAGTACTTC.

The DNA of the CDR3 is TGTGCCAGCAGCCTGCAGAGGGAGCAGTACTTC. Encoded protein: CASSLQREQYF. The genes are TRBV3-1 (or the pseudogene TRBV3-2) and TRBJ2-7; D unclear. The CDR3 loop spans 11 amino acids. Germline loops: CDR1 LGHDT, CDR2 YNNKEL (reference sequence). The V end was cut by 4 bases, the J end by 7 bases, with 8 bases between.

This clone showed up just a few times. The chain joins TRBV11-2 to TRBJ2-7; D not resolved. Trimming left V 3 bases short and J 4 bases short, with 13 bases between. This CDR3 is built from 14 residues. Looked up from germline, CDR1 is SGHAT and CDR2 is FQNNGV. The CDR3: CASSFSTVQYEQYF. The CDR3 DNA reads TGTGCCAGCAGCTTTTCGACTGTCCAATACGAGCAGTACTTC.

This chain joins TRBV6-5 and TRBJ2-7; 9 nucleotides agree with TRBD2. Per the germline V gene, CDR1 is MNHEY and CDR2 is SVGAGI. The length of the CDR3 is 16 residues. After removal of 0 bases from V and 4 bases from J, the junction contained 7 bases not matched to a gene. The CDR3 spells CASSYSSGGGAYEQYF. In DNA form, the CDR3 reads TGTGCCAGCAGTTACTCGTCAGGCGGGGGGGCATACGAGCAGTACTTC.

The J gene is TRBJ2-1, the V gene TRBV5-7; 9 positions agree with TRBD1. TRBV5-7 is treated as an ORF (open reading frame) with a function not yet certain. The CDR3 loop spans 15 amino acids. After removal of 4 bases from V and 5 bases from J, the junction contained 7 bases not matched to a gene. Written as DNA, the CDR3 is TGTGCCAGCAGCCACCGGACAGGGGTTAACAATGAGCAGTTCTTC. Protein: CASSHRTGVNNEQFF.

The V call is TRBV29-1, the J call TRBJ2-5; 12 bases are shared with TRBD1. Trimming cost V 4 bases and J 4 bases; bases outside gene matches: 4. Germline V gives CDR1 SQVTM, CDR2 ANQGSEA. The CDR3 spans 14 residues. In nucleotides, the CDR3 is TGCAGCGTTGGGGGACAGGGGGCAGGAGAGACCCAGTACTTC. It encodes CSVGGQGAGETQYF.

The chain employs TRBV5-1 and TRBJ2-5; 7 bases map to TRBD1. V dropped 4 bases and J dropped 5; count of bases not matched to a gene: 8. Germline CDR1 and CDR2: SGHRS and YFSETQ. The CDR3 runs to 14 residues. The CDR3 loop is CASSPGTARETQYF. DNA of the CDR3: TGCGCCAGCAGCCCGGGGACAGCCCGGGAGACCCAGTACTTC.

The chain joins TRBV5-1 to TRBJ1-3; D is undetermined. Germline values: CDR1 SGHRS, CDR2 YFSETQ. Trimming left V 4 bases short and J 1 base short, with 18 bases between. This CDR3 is built from 17 residues. CDR3 sequence: CASSRGKVSLSGNTIYF. The DNA of the CDR3 is TGCGCCAGCAGCCGCGGCAAAGTATCTTTATCTGGAAACACCATATATTTT.

J is TRBJ2-3 and V is TRBV7-9; 7 bases line up with TRBD2. This CDR3 spans 16 amino acids. The germline gives CDR1 SEHNR, CDR2 FQNEAQ (reference sequence). V lost 4 bases to trimming and J lost 2 bases; unmatched junction nucleotides: 9. The CDR3 sequence: CASSWTRLKATDTQYF. The CDR3, as DNA: TGTGCCAGCAGCTGGACTAGGCTTAAGGCCACAGATACGCAGTATTTT.

This rearrangement joins TRBV6-4 to TRBJ1-6, with 8 nucleotides matching TRBD1. CDR3 length: 15 amino acids. Germline V gives CDR1 MRHNA, CDR2 SNTAGT. V trimming: 3 bases; J trimming: 9 bases; junction bases outside the gene matches: 7. The chain's CDR3 is CASSEPGQARSPLHF. The DNA for the CDR3 is TGTGCCAGCAGTGAACCGGGACAGGCGCGTTCACCCCTCCACTTT.

The sample holds one count of this clone. The chain recombines TRBV18 with TRBJ1-6, with D perhaps matching TRBD1 (5 bases). The CDR3 spans 16 residues. Trimming removed 3 bases from V and 5 bases from J, with 14 bases in between. Germline CDR1 is KGHSH and CDR2 is LQKENI. CDR3 protein: CASSPRTPGDNSPLHF. The CDR3 DNA is TGTGCCAGCTCACCTAGGACGCCGGGGGATAATTCACCCCTCCACTTT.

This chain connects TRBV27 to TRBJ2-1, with 9 bases that match TRBD2. The V segment lost 7 bases and the J segment 5 bases; nucleotides outside the gene matches: 6. Germline V gene data show CDR1 as MNHEY and CDR2 as SMNVEV (reference sequence). This CDR3 contains 14 residues. The CDR3 coding sequence is TGTGCCAGCAAACCAAGCGGGGGGAACAATGAGCAGTTCTTC. It yields the protein CASKPSGGNNEQFF.

The chain couples TRBV7-9 to TRBJ2-1; the D is unclear. Germline CDR1 is SEHNR and CDR2 is FQNEAQ (reference sequence). CDR3 length: 12 amino acids. Trimming pared 5 bases from V and 7 bases from J, leaving 9 bases between. CDR3 loop: CASSLRVNEQFF. In DNA, the CDR3 is TGTGCCAGCAGCCTTAGAGTGAATGAGCAGTTCTTC.

The chain has TRBV6-4 and TRBJ1-2; no clear D gene. This CDR3 region has 15 residues. Trimming left V 0 bases short and J 1 base short, with 9 bases between. Per germline, CDR1 MRHNA and CDR2 SNTAGT. The CDR3 loop reads CASSDSGGNNYGYTF. The CDR3 DNA follows: TGTGCCAGCAGTGACTCGGGAGGGAATAACTATGGCTACACCTTC.

The V and J genes are TRBV7-9 and TRBJ1-1, with 11 bases that match TRBD1. Losses at the gene ends were 1 base for V and 4 bases for J; bases not matched to a gene: 2. The V gene's germline CDR1 is SEHNR and CDR2 FQNEAQ (reference sequence). This CDR3 comprises 15 residues. The CDR3 nucleotides read TGTGCCAGCAGCTTAGGAGGGACAGGGGGCACTGAAGCTTTCTTT. Translating it yields CASSLGGTGGTEAFF.

The chain carries TRBV6-6 and TRBJ1-4, with no clear D. The CDR3 is made up of 15 amino acids. Trimming removed 6 bases at V and 6 bases at J, with 17 bases between. In germline, CDR1 is MNHNY, CDR2 SVGAGI (reference sequence). In DNA, the CDR3 is TGTGCCAGCAGACAATACGCGACAAGTTATGAAAAACTGTTTTTT. It encodes CASRQYATSYEKLFF.

This clone was picked up one time. The gene calls are TRBV6-1 and TRBJ2-5; the D gene is possibly TRBD2 (6 bases). Germline loops: CDR1 MNHNS, CDR2 SASEGT. This CDR3 contains 15 residues. V was trimmed by 2 bases and J by 5 bases, leaving 15 bases between them. CDR3 in DNA: TGTGCCAGCAGTGAATTTGGGGGGACCCACGAGACCCAGTACTTC. This gives the protein CASSEFGGTHETQYF.

This sequence joins TRBV7-8 and TRBJ2-5; 7 positions agree with TRBD1. Trimming took 5 bases from V and 5 from J; bases not matched to a gene: 5. Germline V gene sequence: CDR1 SGHVS, CDR2 FQNEAQ. The CDR3 loop spans 13 amino acids. The CDR3 spells CASSPDRVETQYF. The CDR3 DNA is TGTGCCAGCAGCCCCGACAGGGTTGAGACCCAGTACTTC. Together with reference TRBV7-8 and TRBJ2-5, the CDR3 gives the full variable domain: GAGVSQSPRYKVAKRGQDVALRCDPISGHVSLFWYQQALGQGPEFLTYFQNEAQLDKSGLPSDRFFAERPEGSVSTLKIQRTQQEDSAVYLCASSPDRVETQYFGPGTRLLVL.

The rearrangement uses TRBV28 and TRBJ1-2; no definite D call. The V end was cut by 5 bases, the J end by 5 bases, with 18 bases between. CDR1 and CDR2 from the germline V gene are MDHEN and SYDVKM. The CDR3 length is 15 residues. CDR3 DNA sequence: TGTGCCAGCAGTCTCCCCTCCCCGGCGGGGTATGGCTACACCTTC. Translating it yields CASSLPSPAGYGYTF.

This clone was seen a handful of times. The chain carries TRBV28 and TRBJ2-7, with D unclear. This CDR3 contains 12 residues. V was trimmed by 5 bases and J by 5 bases, leaving 10 bases between them. Germline loops: CDR1 MDHEN, CDR2 SYDVKM. In nucleotides, the CDR3 is TGTGCCAGCAGTCCACAGAATCACGAGCAGTACTTC. As protein: CASSPQNHEQYF.

The V call is TRBV14, the J call TRBJ2-7; 8 nucleotides align to TRBD1. Trimming cost V 3 bases and J 6 bases; bases outside gene matches: 7. This CDR3 contains 14 residues. The germline gives CDR1 SGHDN, CDR2 FVKESK. CDR3 nucleotide sequence: TGTGCCAGCAGCCAGGACAGGGCGGGGTCCGAGCAGTACTTC. Its translation is CASSQDRAGSEQYF.

The rearrangement uses TRBV20-1 and TRBJ1-5, with 7 bases that match TRBD1. The germline gives CDR1 DFQATT, CDR2 SNEGSKA (reference sequence). This CDR3 spans 17 amino acids. With V trimmed by 3 bases and J by 5 bases, 16 bases remained unmatched. The CDR3: CSASYAGNYRGDQPQHF. The DNA of the CDR3 is TGCAGTGCTAGTTATGCAGGGAATTACAGGGGAGATCAGCCCCAGCATTTT.

This clone has a single count. The CDR3 region is CASSFTGTENTGELFF. Here the CDR3 DNA reads TGTGCCAGCAGTTTCACCGGGACAGAGAACACCGGGGAGCTGTTTTTT. The rearrangement joins TRBV6-2 or TRBV6-3 to TRBJ2-2, with 7 bases matching TRBD1. The V segment lost 4 bases and the J segment 1 base; nucleotides outside the gene matches: 6. The CDR3 sequence is 16 residues long. Germline assignment: CDR1 MNHEY and CDR2 SVGEGT.

This chain joins TRBV19 and TRBJ1-5, with D uncertain. Per germline, CDR1 LNHDA and CDR2 SQIVND (reference sequence). V was trimmed by 0 bases and J by 8 bases, leaving 8 bases between them. The CDR3 is 13 residues long. CDR3 sequence reads: CASSIERSKPQHF. CDR3 nucleotide sequence: TGTGCCAGTAGTATAGAGAGGAGTAAGCCCCAGCATTTT.

This rearrangement joins TRBV2 to TRBJ2-2, with 7 bases identical to TRBD1. There are 15 residues in the CDR3. Trimming removed 4 bases from V and 4 bases from J; junction bases left unmatched: 6. The germline gives CDR1 SNHLY, CDR2 FYNNEI. In nucleotides, the CDR3 is TGTGCCAGCAGTGCAGGGGGAATAGCCACCGGGGAGCTGTTTTTT. Its protein product is CASSAGGIATGELFF.

The V call is TRBV18, the J call TRBJ2-7; a weak D match, TRBD1 (5 bases). This CDR3 is 14 amino acids long. The germline gives CDR1 KGHSH, CDR2 LQKENI. With 6 bases removed from V and 10 bases from J, the gap between germline ends came to 22 bases. In DNA, the CDR3 is TGTGCCAGCTCGCCCAACGACAGTCCCTCGTACCAGTACTTC. Translation: CASSPNDSPSYQYF.

The chain uses TRBV5-5 and TRBJ1-5; D gene ambiguous. Looked up from germline, CDR1 is SGHKS and CDR2 is YYEKEE (reference sequence). The V end was cut by 4 bases, the J end by 10 bases, with 18 bases between. The CDR3 contains 14 residues. The CDR3: CASSRRAELGPQHF. CDR3 DNA: TGTGCCAGCAGCAGGAGGGCTGAACTGGGTCCCCAGCATTTT.

J is TRBJ2-3 and V is TRBV4-3, with TRBD2 identical over 10 bases. Trimming removed 0 bases from V and 6 bases from J; junction bases left unmatched: 6. This CDR3 region has 16 residues. Germline assignment: CDR1 LGHNA and CDR2 YSLEER. The DNA for the CDR3 is TGCGCCAGCAGCCAAGATAGGAGCGGGGGGGTGGATACGCAGTATTTT. Encoded protein: CASSQDRSGGVDTQYF.

This clone has more than one count but fewer than ten. CDR3 region: CASSQDVREINTDTQYF. The CDR3, as DNA: TGCGCCAGCAGCCAAGATGTCCGGGAGATAAACACAGATACGCAGTATTTT. The chain recombines TRBV4-3 with TRBJ2-3; possibly TRBD2 for D (6 bases). Germline V CDR1 and CDR2: LGHNA, YSLEER. This CDR3 contains 17 residues. Trimming left V 0 bases short and J 2 bases short, with 15 bases between.

This clone has more than one count but fewer than ten. This rearrangement joins TRBV9 to TRBJ2-6; D gene ambiguous. Per germline, CDR1 SGDLS and CDR2 YYNGEE. There are 13 residues in the CDR3. Trimming took off 7 bases at V and 1 base at J, with 6 bases between the two ends. For the CDR3, the DNA is TGTGCCAGCTCAACTTCTGGGGCCAACGTCCTGACTTTC. Translating it yields CASSTSGANVLTF.